A selection of T cell receptor beta chains follows, all from one sample in a study of blood T cell repertoires in COVID-19. Assay: immunoSEQ multiplex PCR; the TCRdb copy retains only in-frame clones and omits some. The sample lists 300,000 to 400,000 clones; roughly 84% were seen once. The material sequenced was peripheral blood. Source of these receptors: a man between 50 and 59 years old with active or convalescent COVID-19. CDR3s include the opening cysteine and the closing phenylalanine or tryptophan. Fields, in order: V gene, CDR3 length, D gene, J gene, clone size, CDR3 DNA, CDR3 protein. D genes are given only for firm matches. Part of the rows lack a size; the others show once, few, many or a class for expanded clones.

V gene: TRBV28
CDR3 length: 16
D gene: TRBD2
J gene: TRBJ2-7
clone size: -
CDR3 DNA: TGTGCCAGCAGTTTACCCCGGGGGGGGCGCGGGTCCGAGCAGTACTTC
CDR3 protein: CASSLPRGGRGSEQYF

V gene: TRBV9
CDR3 length: 16
D gene: -
J gene: TRBJ2-2
clone size: -
CDR3 DNA: TGTGCCAGCAGCGTAGTAGGCGGGATCGACACCGGGGAGCTGTTTTTT
CDR3 protein: CASSVVGGIDTGELFF

V gene: TRBV19
CDR3 length: 14
D gene: -
J gene: TRBJ2-2
clone size: -
CDR3 DNA: TGTGCCAGTAGTATAGCAGGGAACACCGGGGAGCTGTTTTTT
CDR3 protein: CASSIAGNTGELFF

V gene: TRBV12-3/TRBV12-4
CDR3 length: 13
D gene: -
J gene: TRBJ1-2
clone size: -
CDR3 DNA: TGTGCCAGCAGTTTTTCGGGGGGCCGGGGCTACACCTTC
CDR3 protein: CASSFSGGRGYTF

V gene: TRBV5-1
CDR3 length: 15
D gene: -
J gene: TRBJ1-1
clone size: -
CDR3 DNA: TGCGCCAGCAGCTTGGTCGAGCTGCTTAACACTGAAGCTTTCTTT
CDR3 protein: CASSLVELLNTEAFF

V gene: TRBV28
CDR3 length: 13
D gene: -
J gene: TRBJ1-1
clone size: -
CDR3 DNA: TGTGCCACCCGCGGGCAGACTAACACTGAAGCTTTCTTT
CDR3 protein: CATRGQTNTEAFF

V gene: TRBV19
CDR3 length: 12
D gene: -
J gene: TRBJ1-5
clone size: -
CDR3 DNA: TGTGCCAGTAGACGAGGTAATCAGCCCCAGCATTTT
CDR3 protein: CASRRGNQPQHF

V gene: TRBV15
CDR3 length: 14
D gene: TRBD1
J gene: TRBJ2-5
clone size: -
CDR3 DNA: TGTGCCACCAGCAGAGGGACAGGCCAAGAGACCCAGTACTTC
CDR3 protein: CATSRGTGQETQYF

V gene: TRBV29-1
CDR3 length: 15
D gene: TRBD2
J gene: TRBJ2-5
clone size: few
CDR3 DNA: TGCAGCGTTGAGGGACTAGCGGGAGTCTCCAAGACCCAGTACTTC
CDR3 protein: CSVEGLAGVSKTQYF

V gene: TRBV7-2
CDR3 length: 14
D gene: TRBD1
J gene: TRBJ1-5
clone size: -
CDR3 DNA: TGTGCCAGCAGCCTGGGACAGAGCAATCAGCCCCAGCATTTT
CDR3 protein: CASSLGQSNQPQHF

V gene: TRBV18
CDR3 length: 15
D gene: TRBD1
J gene: TRBJ1-6
clone size: -
CDR3 DNA: TGTGCCAGCTCACCCACACAGGGGCGAAATTCACCCCTCCACTTT
CDR3 protein: CASSPTQGRNSPLHF

V gene: TRBV6-6
CDR3 length: 16
D gene: TRBD1
J gene: TRBJ1-3
clone size: -
CDR3 DNA: TGTGCCAGCAGTTACAGACAGGGGGCGTCTGGAAACACCATATATTTT
CDR3 protein: CASSYRQGASGNTIYF

V gene: TRBV21-1
CDR3 length: 16
D gene: -
J gene: TRBJ2-6
clone size: -
CDR3 DNA: TGTGCCAGCAACACACACACAGGACCTGGGGCCAACGTCCTGACTTTC
CDR3 protein: CASNTHTGPGANVLTF

V gene: TRBV7-3
CDR3 length: 15
D gene: TRBD2
J gene: TRBJ2-7
clone size: -
CDR3 DNA: TGTGCCAGCAGTTCTCTAGCGGGAGGTTTTTACGAGCAGTACTTC
CDR3 protein: CASSSLAGGFYEQYF

V gene: TRBV19
CDR3 length: 15
D gene: -
J gene: TRBJ2-4
clone size: -
CDR3 DNA: TGTGCCAGTAGTATGCAGGCCGTACCCAAAAACATTCAGTACTTC
CDR3 protein: CASSMQAVPKNIQYF

V gene: TRBV30
CDR3 length: 12
D gene: -
J gene: TRBJ2-7
clone size: -
CDR3 DNA: TGTGCCTGGAGTGTACAGCTCCACGAGCAGTACTTC
CDR3 protein: CAWSVQLHEQYF

V gene: TRBV9
CDR3 length: 15
D gene: -
J gene: TRBJ1-6
clone size: -
CDR3 DNA: TGTGCCAGCAGCCCCTCAGGGGTGGGTAATTCACCCCTCCACTTT
CDR3 protein: CASSPSGVGNSPLHF

V gene: TRBV19
CDR3 length: 12
D gene: -
J gene: TRBJ2-5
clone size: -
CDR3 DNA: TGTGCCAGCGGGCGGGAACAAGAGACCCAGTACTTC
CDR3 protein: CASGREQETQYF

V gene: TRBV6-5
CDR3 length: 14
D gene: TRBD2
J gene: TRBJ2-1
clone size: -
CDR3 DNA: TGTGCCAGCAGAAAGCGGGAGGGCCAAAATGAGCAGTTCTTC
CDR3 protein: CASRKREGQNEQFF

V gene: TRBV19
CDR3 length: 14
D gene: TRBD1
J gene: TRBJ1-2
clone size: once
CDR3 DNA: TGTGCCTGCAGCCGGGACAGGGATAACTATGGCTACACCTTC
CDR3 protein: CACSRDRDNYGYTF

V gene: TRBV28
CDR3 length: 13
D gene: -
J gene: TRBJ2-5
clone size: -
CDR3 DNA: TGTGCCAGCAGTTTGGATCCCAGGGAGACCCAGTACTTC
CDR3 protein: CASSLDPRETQYF

V gene: TRBV27
CDR3 length: 13
D gene: -
J gene: TRBJ1-4
clone size: once
CDR3 DNA: TGTGCCAGCAGTTTAGGCCGTAATGAAAAACTGTTTTTT
CDR3 protein: CASSLGRNEKLFF

V gene: TRBV3-1/TRBV3-2
CDR3 length: 16
D gene: TRBD1
J gene: TRBJ1-1
clone size: -
CDR3 DNA: TGTGCCAGCAGCCAAGCCCGACAGGGGGCGGCGACTGAAGCTTTCTTT
CDR3 protein: CASSQARQGAATEAFF

V gene: TRBV6-2/TRBV6-3
CDR3 length: 13
D gene: TRBD1
J gene: TRBJ1-1
clone size: -
CDR3 DNA: TGTGCCAGCAGCTCAGGGGGGACCACTGAAGCTTTCTTT
CDR3 protein: CASSSGGTTEAFF

V gene: TRBV11-2
CDR3 length: 16
D gene: -
J gene: TRBJ1-5
clone size: once
CDR3 DNA: TGTGCCAGCAGCGGTTCAGGGTGGACGGGCAATCAGCCCCAGCATTTT
CDR3 protein: CASSGSGWTGNQPQHF

V gene: TRBV3-1/TRBV3-2
CDR3 length: 14
D gene: -
J gene: TRBJ1-4
clone size: -
CDR3 DNA: TGTGCCAGCAGCCAAGGCGGGGTATGGGAAAAACTGTTTTTT
CDR3 protein: CASSQGGVWEKLFF

V gene: TRBV19
CDR3 length: 16
D gene: TRBD2
J gene: TRBJ2-1
clone size: -
CDR3 DNA: TGTGCCAGTAGCCTCACCGGGACTAGCGGTTCGAATGAGCAGTTCTTC
CDR3 protein: CASSLTGTSGSNEQFF

V gene: TRBV25-1
CDR3 length: 12
D gene: -
J gene: TRBJ1-2
clone size: once
CDR3 DNA: TGTGCCAGCAGTGCCTACAGGGATGGCTACACCTTC
CDR3 protein: CASSAYRDGYTF

V gene: TRBV3-1/TRBV3-2
CDR3 length: 17
D gene: TRBD2
J gene: TRBJ2-5
clone size: -
CDR3 DNA: TGTGCCAGCAGCCAAGATTCGGCTAGCGGGGGTTTGGGGACCCAGTACTTC
CDR3 protein: CASSQDSASGGLGTQYF

V gene: TRBV3-1/TRBV3-2
CDR3 length: 15
D gene: TRBD2
J gene: TRBJ2-1
clone size: -
CDR3 DNA: TGTGCCAGCAGCCCCGTAGCGGGAGGGGCCCATGAGCAGTTCTTC
CDR3 protein: CASSPVAGGAHEQFF

V gene: TRBV5-1
CDR3 length: 15
D gene: -
J gene: TRBJ2-3
clone size: once
CDR3 DNA: TGCGCCAGCAGCCAGGGATCTTTTAGCACAGATACGCAGTATTTT
CDR3 protein: CASSQGSFSTDTQYF

V gene: TRBV9
CDR3 length: 16
D gene: TRBD1
J gene: TRBJ1-3
clone size: -
CDR3 DNA: TGTGCCAGCAGCGTTCACAGGGGGCGCAGTGGAAACACCATATATTTT
CDR3 protein: CASSVHRGRSGNTIYF

V gene: TRBV19
CDR3 length: 16
D gene: TRBD1
J gene: TRBJ2-3
clone size: -
CDR3 DNA: TGTGCCAGTAGTATGACCGGGACAGGGCTCACAGATACGCAGTATTTT
CDR3 protein: CASSMTGTGLTDTQYF

V gene: TRBV2
CDR3 length: 14
D gene: -
J gene: TRBJ1-1
clone size: -
CDR3 DNA: TGTGCCAGCAGCAGAACAAGAGGGAACACTGAAGCTTTCTTT
CDR3 protein: CASSRTRGNTEAFF

V gene: TRBV7-2
CDR3 length: 14
D gene: TRBD1
J gene: TRBJ1-1
clone size: once
CDR3 DNA: TGTGCCAGCAGCTCCTGGACAGGGGACACTGAAGCTTTCTTT
CDR3 protein: CASSSWTGDTEAFF